This entry lists 19 T cell receptor beta chains sequenced from one sample in a study of molecular identifiers for immune sequencing clone quantification. TCRdb called the PCR reads again in MiXCR, with one record for every CDR3 protein. This table has some 650,000 distinct CDR3 sequences, just under 20% appearing once. Input material: naive CD8+ T cells from blood, with Jurkat cell RNA spiked in. Subset: FACS-sorted CD8+CD4-CCR7+CD45RA+ naive T cells. These TCRs come from a human donor in good health. Some libraries in this study had Jurkat cell RNA spiked in.

At least ten counts were recorded for this clonotype. The V call is TRBV19, the J call TRBJ2-7; D assignment may be TRBD1 or TRBD2 (5 bases each). This CDR3 contains 13 residues. CDR1 and CDR2 from the germline V gene are LNHDA and SQIVND (reference sequence). Trimming shortened V by 5 bases and J by 6 bases, and 14 bases separated the two germline ends. CDR3 loop: CASSPIGGSEQYF. The CDR3 bases are TGTGCCAGTAGTCCTATTGGGGGTAGCGAGCAGTACTTC.

The chain uses TRBV19 and TRBJ2-7; D is perhaps TRBD1 (6 bases). V lost 6 bases and J lost 3, with 18 bases in between. Per germline, CDR1 LNHDA and CDR2 SQIVND (reference sequence). The CDR3 totals 15 residues. CDR3 amino acids: CASRQGPGQDYEQYF. CDR3 nucleotides: TGTGCCAGTAGGCAGGGACCGGGACAAGACTACGAGCAGTACTTC.

To note about this clonotype: This sequence may be a read error, since a much larger clone differs from it by one base. The J gene is TRBJ1-4, the V gene TRBV9; perhaps TRBD1 as D (5 bases). Germline CDR1 and CDR2: SGDLS and YYNGEE. This CDR3 comprises 15 residues. Trimming stripped 3 bases from V and 3 bases from J, with 12 bases between. The CDR3 loop reads CASSASGGSNEKLFF. CDR3 nucleotide sequence: TGTGCCAGCAGCGCGTCCGGGGGTTCTAATGAAAAACTGTTTTTT.

This clonotype has a count of ten or more. The V call is TRBV3-1, the J call TRBJ2-5; D is ambiguous. Between the trimmed V and J ends, which lost 0 bases and 2 bases, there was a span of 19 bases. The V gene's germline CDR1 is LGHDT and CDR2 YNNKEL (reference sequence). The CDR3 sequence is 18 residues long. The CDR3 region is CASSQDTLRIETQETQYF. The CDR3 coding sequence is TGTGCCAGCAGCCAAGATACCTTAAGGATCGAGACACAAGAGACCCAGTACTTC.

The CDR3 sequence is CASSLYQTTSGGARSYEQYF. The CDR3 nucleotides read TGCGCCAGCAGCCTATACCAGACTACTAGCGGGGGGGCTCGCTCCTACGAGCAGTACTTC. The chain has TRBV4-1 and TRBJ2-7; TRBD2 matches 13 bases. In germline, CDR1 is MGHRA, CDR2 YSYEKL. Germline trimming cut 4 bases from V and 0 bases from J; bases unmatched to any gene: 15. This CDR3 contains 20 residues.

This clonotype was counted at least ten times. The chain has TRBV14 and TRBJ1-2; tentatively, D is TRBD1 (6 bases). The CDR3 totals 14 residues. V was shortened by 0 bases and J by 7 bases, with 12 bases between the two germline ends. Germline V lookup: CDR1 SGHDN, CDR2 FVKESK. Here the CDR3 DNA reads TGTGCCAGCAGCCAAGACCACAGGGATGGTGGCTACACCTTC. Residues: CASSQDHRDGGYTF.

A few counts support this clonotype. A clone one base away is much larger, so this may be a read error. The CDR3 does not end in the conserved phenylalanine or tryptophan, so this is likely a read error. V is TRBV9 and J is TRBJ1-1; a possible D gene is TRBD1 (5 bases). The length of the CDR3 is 12 residues. Per germline, CDR1 SGDLS and CDR2 YYNGEE. Trimming took off 4 bases at V and 7 bases at J, with 11 bases between the two ends. The CDR3 DNA is TGTGCCAGCAGCCAACTGGGGGTTGAAGCTTTCCTT. This gives the protein CASSQLGVEAFL.

This clonotype showed up many times. The chain uses TRBV30 and TRBJ2-7; D unresolved. Germline CDR1 is GTSNPN and CDR2 is SVGIG (reference sequence). Trimming took off 2 bases at V and 7 bases at J, with 12 bases between the two ends. CDR3 length: 12 residues. Here the CDR3 reads CAWSWGSGEQYF. The CDR3 DNA reads TGTGCCTGGAGTTGGGGTTCTGGGGAGCAGTACTTC.

This clonotype occurred many times. The rearrangement links TRBV6-6 to TRBJ1-5; no definite D call. V lost 7 bases, J lost 2 bases, and 12 bases lay in between. This CDR3 contains 14 residues. In germline, CDR1 is MNHNY, CDR2 SVGAGI (reference sequence). The CDR3 DNA reads TGTGCCAGCACCGAGCCGTATGGCAATCAGCCCCAGCATTTT. It translates to CASTEPYGNQPQHF.

As to this clonotype: This sequence may be a read error, since a much larger clone differs from it by one base. The chain combines TRBV3-1 with TRBJ2-2; D possibly corresponds to TRBD2 (6 bases). The CDR3 runs to 13 residues. The V gene's germline CDR1 is LGHDT and CDR2 YNNKEL (reference sequence). The CDR3 region is CASSPIVRGELLF. The CDR3 region has the DNA TGTGCCAGCAGCCCCATAGTCCGCGGGGAGCTGCTTTTT.

This clonotype was picked up many times. The chain carries TRBV7-9 and TRBJ2-7; the D gene is possibly TRBD2 (5 bases). The V gene lost 1 base and the J gene lost 5 bases, with 12 bases spanning the gap. The CDR3 extends over 14 amino acids. Germline lookup yields CDR1 SEHNR and CDR2 FQNEAQ (reference sequence). CDR3: CASSLVASPNEQYF. The CDR3 coding sequence is TGTGCCAGCAGCTTAGTGGCTAGCCCCAACGAGCAGTACTTC. Variable domain in full (rest from reference TRBV7-9 and TRBJ2-7): DTGVSQNPRHKITKRGQNVTFRCDPISEHNRLYWYRQTLGQGPEFLTYFQNEAQLEKSRLLSDRFSAERPKGSFSTLEIQRTEQGDSAMYLCASSLVASPNEQYFGPGTRLTVT.

This clonotype has at least ten counts. V gene TRBV6-1 combines with J gene TRBJ2-3; 9 bases map to TRBD2. V gave up 4 bases and J gave up 5 bases; unmatched junction bases: 10. CDR3 length: 16 residues. The germline V gene encodes CDR1 MNHNS and CDR2 SASEGT. This CDR3 reads CASSGLTSGVGDTQYF. CDR3 nucleotide sequence: TGTGCCAGCAGTGGCCTGACTAGCGGAGTGGGAGATACGCAGTATTTT.

This clonotype occurred many times. The chain combines TRBV14 with TRBJ1-5; no firm D call. The CDR3 runs 15 residues. Looked up from germline, CDR1 is SGHDN and CDR2 is FVKESK. V dropped 4 bases and J dropped 1 base, with 11 bases sitting between them. CDR3 DNA: TGTGCCAGCAGCCCGCCCAGGACCAGCAATCAGCCCCAGCATTTT. Protein product: CASSPPRTSNQPQHF. The variable domain in full, completed from reference TRBV14 and TRBJ1-5, reads EAGVTQFPSHSVIEKGQTVTLRCDPISGHDNLYWYRRVMGKEIKFLLHFVKESKQDESGMPNNRFLAERTGGTYSTLKVQPAELEDSGVYFCASSPPRTSNQPQHFGDGTRLSIL.

V and J are TRBV7-9 and TRBJ1-1; the D gene is possibly TRBD1 (5 bases). The CDR3 contains 12 residues. CDR1 and CDR2 (germline): SEHNR, FQNEAQ (reference sequence). V shed 4 bases and J shed 11 bases, with 14 bases lying between them. Written as DNA, the CDR3 is TGTGCCAGCAGCTCCCTCAATGGGGCCGCTTTCTTT. Its protein product is CASSSLNGAAFF.

This clonotype was seen more than once but under ten times. V gene TRBV6-5 combines with J gene TRBJ1-5; D is unresolved. Trimming left V 0 bases short and J 9 bases short, with 15 bases between. The CDR3 runs 15 residues. Germline lookup yields CDR1 MNHEY and CDR2 SVGAGI. DNA for the CDR3: TGTGCCAGCAGTTACTCGGGCACAGAGCCATGGCCCCAGCATTTT. Translated, it gives CASSYSGTEPWPQHF.

This clonotype showed up just a few times. The chain has TRBV27 and TRBJ2-1; D is ambiguous. Germline CDR1 is MNHEY and CDR2 is SMNVEV (reference sequence). Deletions cut 6 bases from V and 0 bases from J, with 15 bases between. The CDR3 contains 16 residues. The CDR3 region is CASSSIGQSSYNEQFF. In DNA form, the CDR3 reads TGTGCCAGCAGCAGTATAGGGCAGAGCTCCTACAATGAGCAGTTCTTC.

This clonotype was counted many times. The chain joins TRBV6-1 to TRBJ2-5; tentative D call: TRBD1 (6 bases). Trimming shortened V by 4 bases and J by 5 bases, and 26 bases separated the two germline ends. Germline CDR1 is MNHNS and CDR2 is SASEGT. This CDR3 is 18 amino acids long. CDR3 bases: TGTGCCAGCAGTGCGGTGTTGATGTTAGGGGGAACCAGGGAGACCCAGTACTTC. Protein: CASSAVLMLGGTRETQYF.

This clonotype came up many times. The chain couples TRBV12-3 or TRBV12-4 to TRBJ1-1; D is perhaps TRBD1 (5 bases). The CDR3 runs to 14 residues. Trimming took 5 bases from V and 4 from J, leaving 14 bases between them. CDR3 protein: CASSPDWGGTEAFF. Written as DNA, the CDR3 is TGTGCCAGCAGTCCCGATTGGGGGGGCACTGAAGCTTTCTTT.

This clonotype has only a few counts. The DNA for the CDR3 is TGTGCCAGCAGCTTAGACGTTCCTCTGAGGTATAATTCACCCCTCCACTTT. Protein product: CASSLDVPLRYNSPLHF. The chain employs TRBV11-2 and TRBJ1-6; unclear D gene. Trimming pared 0 bases from V and 4 bases from J, leaving 13 bases between. The CDR3 length is 17 residues. Germline V gene lookup returns CDR1 SGHAT and CDR2 FQNNGV.